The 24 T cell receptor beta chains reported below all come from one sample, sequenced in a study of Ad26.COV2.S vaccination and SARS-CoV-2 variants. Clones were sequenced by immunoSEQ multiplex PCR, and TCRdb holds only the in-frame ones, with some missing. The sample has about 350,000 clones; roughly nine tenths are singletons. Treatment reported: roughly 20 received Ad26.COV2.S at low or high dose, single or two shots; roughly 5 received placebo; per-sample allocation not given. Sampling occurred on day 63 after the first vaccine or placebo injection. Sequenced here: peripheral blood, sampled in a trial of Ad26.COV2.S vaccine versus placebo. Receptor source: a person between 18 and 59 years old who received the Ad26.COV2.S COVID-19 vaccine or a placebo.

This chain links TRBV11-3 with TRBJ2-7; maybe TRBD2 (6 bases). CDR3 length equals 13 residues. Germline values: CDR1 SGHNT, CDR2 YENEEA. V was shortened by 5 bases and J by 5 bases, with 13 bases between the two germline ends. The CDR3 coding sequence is TGTGCCAGCAGCCCGGCCAGGGAGGACGAGCAGTACTTC. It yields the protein CASSPAREDEQYF.

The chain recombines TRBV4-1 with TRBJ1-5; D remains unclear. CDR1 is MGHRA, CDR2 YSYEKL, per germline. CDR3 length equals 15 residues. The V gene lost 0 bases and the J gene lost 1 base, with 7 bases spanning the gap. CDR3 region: CASSQDSRSNQPQHF. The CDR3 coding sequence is TGCGCCAGCAGCCAAGATTCCAGGAGCAATCAGCCCCAGCATTTT.

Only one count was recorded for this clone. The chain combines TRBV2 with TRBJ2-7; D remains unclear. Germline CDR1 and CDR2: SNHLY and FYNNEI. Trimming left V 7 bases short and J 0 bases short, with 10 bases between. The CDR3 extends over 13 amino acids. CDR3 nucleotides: TGTGCCAGCAATAGGATTAGCTCCTACGAGCAGTACTTC. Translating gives CASNRISSYEQYF.

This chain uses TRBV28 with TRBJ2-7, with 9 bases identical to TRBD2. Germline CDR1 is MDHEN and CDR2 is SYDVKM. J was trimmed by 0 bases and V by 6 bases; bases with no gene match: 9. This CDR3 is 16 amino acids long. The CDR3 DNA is TGTGCCAGCAGCCCCCCTAGCGGGACGAACTCCTACGAGCAGTACTTC. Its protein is CASSPPSGTNSYEQYF.

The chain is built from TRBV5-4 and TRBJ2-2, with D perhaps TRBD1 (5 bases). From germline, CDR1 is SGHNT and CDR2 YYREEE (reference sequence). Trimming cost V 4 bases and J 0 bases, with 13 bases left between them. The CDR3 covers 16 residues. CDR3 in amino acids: CASSISTVANTGELFF. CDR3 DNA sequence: TGTGCCAGCAGCATATCGACAGTAGCGAACACCGGGGAGCTGTTTTTT.

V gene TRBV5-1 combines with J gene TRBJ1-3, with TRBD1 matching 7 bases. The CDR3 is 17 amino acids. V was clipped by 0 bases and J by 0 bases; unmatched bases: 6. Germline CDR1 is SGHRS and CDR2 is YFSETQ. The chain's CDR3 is CASSLAGTANSGNTIYF. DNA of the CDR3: TGCGCCAGCAGCTTGGCCGGGACAGCCAACTCTGGAAACACCATATATTTT. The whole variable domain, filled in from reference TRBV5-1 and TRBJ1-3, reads KAGVTQTPRYLIKTRGQQVTLSCSPISGHRSVSWYQQTPGQGLQFLFEYFSETQRNKGNFPGRFSGRQFSNSRSEMNVSTLELGDSALYLCASSLAGTANSGNTIYFGEGSWLTVV.

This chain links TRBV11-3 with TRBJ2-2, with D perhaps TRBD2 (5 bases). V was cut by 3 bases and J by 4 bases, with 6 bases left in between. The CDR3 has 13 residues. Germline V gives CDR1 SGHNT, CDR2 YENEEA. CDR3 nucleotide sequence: TGTGCCAGCAGCTTTGAGGGCACCGGGGAGCTGTTTTTT. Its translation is CASSFEGTGELFF.

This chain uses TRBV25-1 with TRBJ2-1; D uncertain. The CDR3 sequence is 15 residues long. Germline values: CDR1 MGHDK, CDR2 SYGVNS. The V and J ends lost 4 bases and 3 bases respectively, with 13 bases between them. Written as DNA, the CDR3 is TGTGCCAGCAGTGTCGCCGGGTCTAACTACAATGAGCAGTTCTTC. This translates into CASSVAGSNYNEQFF.

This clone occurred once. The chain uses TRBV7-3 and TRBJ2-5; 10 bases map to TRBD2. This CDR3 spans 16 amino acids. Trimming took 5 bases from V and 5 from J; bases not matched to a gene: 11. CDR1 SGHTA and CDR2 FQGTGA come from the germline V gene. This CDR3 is CASSPVFLAGEETQYF. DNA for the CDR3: TGTGCCAGCAGCCCCGTATTTCTAGCGGGAGAGGAGACCCAGTACTTC.

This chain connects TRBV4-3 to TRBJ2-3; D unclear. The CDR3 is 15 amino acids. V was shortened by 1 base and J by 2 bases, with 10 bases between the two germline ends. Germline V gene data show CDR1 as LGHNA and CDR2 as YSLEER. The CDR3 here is CASSQGSFHTDTQYF. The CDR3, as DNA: TGCGCCAGCAGCCAAGGCTCCTTCCACACAGATACGCAGTATTTT.

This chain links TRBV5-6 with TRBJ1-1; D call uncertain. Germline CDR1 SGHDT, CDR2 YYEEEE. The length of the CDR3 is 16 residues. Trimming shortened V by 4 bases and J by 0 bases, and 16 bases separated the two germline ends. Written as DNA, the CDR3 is TGTGCCAGCAGCCACCAAAGATATCTGTTGAACACTGAAGCTTTCTTT. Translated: CASSHQRYLLNTEAFF.

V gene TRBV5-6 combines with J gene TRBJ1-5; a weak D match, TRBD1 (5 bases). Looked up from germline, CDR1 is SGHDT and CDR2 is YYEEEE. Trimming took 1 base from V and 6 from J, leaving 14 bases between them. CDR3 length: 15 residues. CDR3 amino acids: CASSLYREGTQPQHF. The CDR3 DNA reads TGTGCCAGCAGCTTGTATCGCGAAGGGACTCAGCCCCAGCATTTT.

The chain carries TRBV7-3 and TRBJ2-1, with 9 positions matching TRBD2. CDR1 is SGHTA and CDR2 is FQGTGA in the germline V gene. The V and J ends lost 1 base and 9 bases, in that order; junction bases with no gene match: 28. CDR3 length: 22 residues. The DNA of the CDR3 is TGTGCCAGCAGCTTAATTGTTAGTGGGCGCTCCCAATATAGCGGGAGAGGAGTTGAGCAGTTCTTC. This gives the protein CASSLIVSGRSQYSGRGVEQFF.

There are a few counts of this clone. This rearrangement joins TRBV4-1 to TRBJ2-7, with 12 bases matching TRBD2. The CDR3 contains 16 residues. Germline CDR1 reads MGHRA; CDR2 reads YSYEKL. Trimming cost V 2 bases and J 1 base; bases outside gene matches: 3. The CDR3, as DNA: TGCGCCAGCAGCCAATCCGGGACTAGCGGGTCCTACGAGCAGTACTTC. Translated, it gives CASSQSGTSGSYEQYF.

The CDR3 loop reads CASSLRASEGEAFF. Written as DNA, the CDR3 is TGTGCCAGCAGCCTCAGGGCATCCGAGGGTGAAGCTTTCTTT. The chain joins TRBV7-2 to TRBJ1-1; D possibly corresponds to TRBD1 (5 bases). The CDR3 consists of 14 residues. V was clipped by 5 bases and J by 7 bases, with 17 bases between them. The V gene's germline CDR1 is SGHTA and CDR2 FQGNSA.

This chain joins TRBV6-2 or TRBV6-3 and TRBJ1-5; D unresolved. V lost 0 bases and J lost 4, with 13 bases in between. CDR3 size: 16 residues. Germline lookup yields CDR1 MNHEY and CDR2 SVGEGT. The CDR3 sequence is CASSYSASMGNQPQHF. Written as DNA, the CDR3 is TGTGCCAGCAGTTACTCGGCATCAATGGGGAATCAGCCCCAGCATTTT.

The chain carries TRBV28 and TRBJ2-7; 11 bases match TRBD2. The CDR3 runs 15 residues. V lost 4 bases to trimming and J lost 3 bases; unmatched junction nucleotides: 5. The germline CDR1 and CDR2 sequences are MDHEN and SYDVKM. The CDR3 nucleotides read TGTGCCAGCAGTTCATTAGCGGGAGGGTTCTACGAGCAGTACTTC. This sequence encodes CASSSLAGGFYEQYF.

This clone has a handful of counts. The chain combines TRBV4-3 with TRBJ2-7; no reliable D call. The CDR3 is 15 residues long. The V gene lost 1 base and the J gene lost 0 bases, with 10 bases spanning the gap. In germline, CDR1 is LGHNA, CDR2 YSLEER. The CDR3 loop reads CASSQGLSSSYEQYF. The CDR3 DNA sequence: TGCGCCAGCAGCCAAGGACTGTCGAGCTCCTACGAGCAGTACTTC.

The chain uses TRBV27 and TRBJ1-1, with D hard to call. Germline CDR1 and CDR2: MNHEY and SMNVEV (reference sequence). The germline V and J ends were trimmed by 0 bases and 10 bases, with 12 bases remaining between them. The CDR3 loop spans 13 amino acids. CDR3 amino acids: CASSLSRGRAAFF. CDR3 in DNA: TGTGCCAGCAGTTTATCGCGGGGAAGGGCAGCTTTCTTT.

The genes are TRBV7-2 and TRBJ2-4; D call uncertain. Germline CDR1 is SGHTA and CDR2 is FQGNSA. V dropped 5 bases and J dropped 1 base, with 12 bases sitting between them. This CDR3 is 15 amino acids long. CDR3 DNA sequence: TGTGCCAGCAGCCCCCGAGGACCGGCCAAAAACATTCAGTACTTC. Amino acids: CASSPRGPAKNIQYF.

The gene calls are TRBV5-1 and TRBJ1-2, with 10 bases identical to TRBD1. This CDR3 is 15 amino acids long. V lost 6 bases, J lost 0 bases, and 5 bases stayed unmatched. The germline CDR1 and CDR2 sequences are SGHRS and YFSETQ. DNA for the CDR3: TGCGCCAGCACCGAGGGGACAGGGGCTAACTATGGCTACACCTTC. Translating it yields CASTEGTGANYGYTF.

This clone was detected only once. The CDR3 sequence: CASSPDSIATNEKLFF. The DNA for the CDR3 is TGTGCCAGCAGCCCAGATTCCATCGCAACTAATGAAAAACTGTTTTTT. V usage is TRBV2 and J usage is TRBJ1-4; no firm D call. V dropped 6 bases and J dropped 0 bases, with 14 bases sitting between them. Germline V lookup: CDR1 SNHLY, CDR2 FYNNEI. The CDR3 spans 16 residues.

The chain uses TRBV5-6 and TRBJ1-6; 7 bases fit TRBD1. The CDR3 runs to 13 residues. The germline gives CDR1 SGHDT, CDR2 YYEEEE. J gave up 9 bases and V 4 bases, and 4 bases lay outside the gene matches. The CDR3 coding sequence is TGTGCCAGCAGCGGAAGACAGGGTTCACCCCTCCACTTT. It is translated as CASSGRQGSPLHF.

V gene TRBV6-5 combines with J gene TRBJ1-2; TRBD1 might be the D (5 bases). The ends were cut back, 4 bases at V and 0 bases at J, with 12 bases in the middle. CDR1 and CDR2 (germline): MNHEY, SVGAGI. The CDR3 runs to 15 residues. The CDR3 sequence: CASSSPRGANYGYTF. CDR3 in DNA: TGTGCCAGCAGTTCCCCGAGGGGCGCTAACTATGGCTACACCTTC.